This T cell receptor beta chain was captured in a study of vaccination and CD4 T cells after COVID-19. About the research overall: The post-COVID sampling time was a median roughly 100 days after diagnosis, ranging from 35 to 161. Among convalescent patients, three were sampled at day 14 and at days 161 to 241 post-vaccination.

A single record per CDR3 protein comes from TCRdb applying MiXCR to the PCR reads. This table has some 27,000 distinct CDR3 sequences, around 49% appearing once. This sample's time point: late sampling 161 to 241 days after vaccination in a few convalescent patients. V was clipped by 0 bases and J by 0 bases, with 12 bases between them. CDR1 is DFQATT, CDR2 SNEGSKA, per germline (reference sequence). The CDR3 is made up of 15 amino acids. Sequencing was performed on CD4+ T cells from blood, taken about 7 months after SARS-CoV-2 vaccination. The rearrangement links TRBV20-1 to TRBJ2-7; D is ambiguous. This clonotype originated in a human donor who had recovered from COVID-19. This chain's CDR3 is CSARDSAQSSYEQYF. Here the CDR3 DNA reads TGCAGTGCTAGAGATTCCGCACAAAGCTCCTACGAGCAGTACTTC.